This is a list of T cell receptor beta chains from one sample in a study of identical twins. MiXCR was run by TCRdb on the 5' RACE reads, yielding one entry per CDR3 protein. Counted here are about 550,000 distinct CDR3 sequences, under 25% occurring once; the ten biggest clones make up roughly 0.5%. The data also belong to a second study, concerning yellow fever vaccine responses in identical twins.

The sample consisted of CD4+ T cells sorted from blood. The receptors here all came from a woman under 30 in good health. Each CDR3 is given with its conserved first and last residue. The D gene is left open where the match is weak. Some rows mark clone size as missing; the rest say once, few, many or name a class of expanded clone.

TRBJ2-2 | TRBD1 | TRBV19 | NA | CASSLDRGEGGELFF | TGTGCCAGTAGTTTGGACAGGGGAGAGGGCGGGGAGCTGTTTTTT
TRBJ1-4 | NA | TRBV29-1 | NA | CSVAGGNPREKLFF | TGCAGCGTTGCGGGGGGGAACCCTCGTGAAAAACTGTTTTTT
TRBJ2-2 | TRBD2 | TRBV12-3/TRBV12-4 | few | CASSSLAGKSGELFF | TGTGCCAGCAGCTCCCTAGCGGGGAAGTCCGGGGAGCTGTTTTTT
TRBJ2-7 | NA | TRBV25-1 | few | CASSERDGGYEQYF | TGTGCCAGCAGTGAAAGAGACGGAGGCTACGAGCAGTACTTC
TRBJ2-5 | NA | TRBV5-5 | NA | CASSHPWRGETQYF | TGTGCCAGCAGCCACCCCTGGAGGGGGGAGACCCAGTACTTC
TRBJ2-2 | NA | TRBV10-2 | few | CASSVSGVGELFF | TGCGCCAGCAGTGTTTCGGGCGTCGGGGAGCTGTTTTTT
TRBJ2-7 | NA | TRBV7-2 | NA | CASSLGPPTGGYEQYF | TGTGCCAGCAGCTTAGGCCCCCCGACAGGAGGGTACGAGCAGTACTTC
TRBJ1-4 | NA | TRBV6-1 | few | CASSAWTGSNEKLFF | TGTGCCAGCAGTGCCTGGACGGGATCTAATGAAAAACTGTTTTTT
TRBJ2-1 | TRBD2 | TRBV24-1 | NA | CATSGLAGGPVGNEQFF | TGTGCCACCTCGGGACTAGCGGGGGGGCCAGTCGGGAATGAGCAGTTCTTC
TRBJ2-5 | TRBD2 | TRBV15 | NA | CATSTGNSGRAVETQYF | TGTGCCACCAGCACCGGAAATAGCGGGAGGGCCGTTGAGACCCAGTACTTC
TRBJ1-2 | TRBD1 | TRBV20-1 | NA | CSHLTGVYGYTF | TGCAGCCACCTGACAGGGGTCTATGGCTACACCTTC